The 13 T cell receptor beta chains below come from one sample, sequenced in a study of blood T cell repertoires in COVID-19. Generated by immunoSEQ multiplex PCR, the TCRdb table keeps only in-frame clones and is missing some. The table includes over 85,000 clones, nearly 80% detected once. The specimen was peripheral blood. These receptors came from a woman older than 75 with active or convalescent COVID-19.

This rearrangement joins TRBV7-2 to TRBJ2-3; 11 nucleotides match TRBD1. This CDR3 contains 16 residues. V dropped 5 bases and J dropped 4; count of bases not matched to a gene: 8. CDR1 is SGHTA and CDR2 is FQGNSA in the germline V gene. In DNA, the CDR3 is TGTGCCAGCAGCCTTACTCGGGACAGGGGGGCAGATACGCAGTATTTT. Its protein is CASSLTRDRGADTQYF.

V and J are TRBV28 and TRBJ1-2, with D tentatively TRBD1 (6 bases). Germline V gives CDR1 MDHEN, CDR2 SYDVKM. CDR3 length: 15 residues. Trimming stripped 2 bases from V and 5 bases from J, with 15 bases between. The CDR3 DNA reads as TGTGCCAGCAGTTTAATAGGGGGAGGGGAATATGGCTACACCTTC. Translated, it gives CASSLIGGGEYGYTF.

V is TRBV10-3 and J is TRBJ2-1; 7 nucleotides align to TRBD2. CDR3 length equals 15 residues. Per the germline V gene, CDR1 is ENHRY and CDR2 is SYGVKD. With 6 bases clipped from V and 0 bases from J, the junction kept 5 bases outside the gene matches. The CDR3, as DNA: TGTGCCATCAGGGCCGAGCGGGACTCCTACAATGAGCAGTTCTTC. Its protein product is CAIRAERDSYNEQFF.

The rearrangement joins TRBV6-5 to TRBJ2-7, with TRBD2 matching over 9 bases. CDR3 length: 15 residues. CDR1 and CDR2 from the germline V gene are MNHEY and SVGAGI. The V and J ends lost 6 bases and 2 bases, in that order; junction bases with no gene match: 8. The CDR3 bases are TGTGCCAGCAGCATAGCGGGAGTAACGACCTACGAGCAGTACTTC. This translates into CASSIAGVTTYEQYF.

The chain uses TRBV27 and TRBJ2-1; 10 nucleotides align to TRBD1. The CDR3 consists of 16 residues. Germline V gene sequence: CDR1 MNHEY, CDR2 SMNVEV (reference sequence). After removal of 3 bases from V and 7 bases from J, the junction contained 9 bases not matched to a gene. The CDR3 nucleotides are TGTGCCAGCAGTTTTGACAGGGGGCGGTTCGGGAATGAGCAGTTCTTC. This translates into CASSFDRGRFGNEQFF.

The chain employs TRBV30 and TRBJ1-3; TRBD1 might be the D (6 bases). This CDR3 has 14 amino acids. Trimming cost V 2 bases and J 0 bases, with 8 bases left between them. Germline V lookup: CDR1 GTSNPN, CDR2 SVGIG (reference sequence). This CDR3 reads CAWSTGHSGNTIYF. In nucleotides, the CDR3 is TGTGCCTGGAGTACAGGGCACTCTGGAAACACCATATATTTT.

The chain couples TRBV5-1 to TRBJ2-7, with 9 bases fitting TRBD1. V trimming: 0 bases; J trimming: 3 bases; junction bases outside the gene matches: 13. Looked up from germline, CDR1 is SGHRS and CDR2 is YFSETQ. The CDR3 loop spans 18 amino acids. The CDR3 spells CASSLAWGQGRGFYEQYF. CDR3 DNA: TGCGCCAGCAGCTTGGCCTGGGGACAGGGTAGGGGTTTCTACGAGCAGTACTTC.

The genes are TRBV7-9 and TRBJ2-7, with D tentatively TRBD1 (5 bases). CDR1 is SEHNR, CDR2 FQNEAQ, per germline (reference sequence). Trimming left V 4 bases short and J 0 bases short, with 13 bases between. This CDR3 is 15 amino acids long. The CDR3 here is CASSSDTSSSYEQYF. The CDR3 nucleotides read TGTGCCAGCAGCTCGGACACATCGAGCTCCTACGAGCAGTACTTC.

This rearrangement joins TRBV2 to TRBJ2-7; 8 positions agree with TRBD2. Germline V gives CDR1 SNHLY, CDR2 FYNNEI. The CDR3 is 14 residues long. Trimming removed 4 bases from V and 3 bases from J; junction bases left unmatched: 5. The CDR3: CASSGSGIGYEQYF. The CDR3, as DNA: TGTGCCAGCAGTGGTAGCGGGATTGGCTACGAGCAGTACTTC.

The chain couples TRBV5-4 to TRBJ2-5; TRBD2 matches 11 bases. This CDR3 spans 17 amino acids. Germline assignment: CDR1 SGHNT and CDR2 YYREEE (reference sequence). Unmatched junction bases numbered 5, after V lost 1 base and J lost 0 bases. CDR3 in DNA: TGTGCCAGCAGCTTGATAGCGGGAGGGCCTTACCAAGAGACCCAGTACTTC. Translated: CASSLIAGGPYQETQYF.

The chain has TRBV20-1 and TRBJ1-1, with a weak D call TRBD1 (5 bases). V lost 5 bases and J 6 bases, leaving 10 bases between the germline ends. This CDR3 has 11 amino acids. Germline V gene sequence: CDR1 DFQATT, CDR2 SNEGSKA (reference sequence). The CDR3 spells CSAGRGAEAFF. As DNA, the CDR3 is TGCAGTGCTGGGAGGGGTGCTGAAGCTTTCTTT.

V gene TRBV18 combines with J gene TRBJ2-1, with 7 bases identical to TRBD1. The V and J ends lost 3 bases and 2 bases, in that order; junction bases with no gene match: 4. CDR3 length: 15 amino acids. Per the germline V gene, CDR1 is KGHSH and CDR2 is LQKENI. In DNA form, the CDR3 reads TGTGCCAGCTCACCCGGACAGGTACCCTACAATGAGCAGTTCTTC. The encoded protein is CASSPGQVPYNEQFF.

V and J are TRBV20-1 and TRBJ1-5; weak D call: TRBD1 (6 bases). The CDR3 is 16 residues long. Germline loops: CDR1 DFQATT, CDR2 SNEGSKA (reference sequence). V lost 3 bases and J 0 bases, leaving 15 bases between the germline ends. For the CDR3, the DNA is TGCAGTGCTAGTCGGGGGGGGCCTTATAGCAATCAGCCCCAGCATTTT. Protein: CSASRGGPYSNQPQHF.